In this sample, the clone carrying this T cell receptor (beta chain) turned up many times. Antigen unknown. These data are taken from a study of T-cell reconstitution after alpha-beta-depleted transplantation in children. Unique molecular identifiers were incorporated during preparation of the TCRbeta library. TCRdb processed the PCR reads anew with MiXCR; each CDR3 protein has one entry. The sample lists about 170,000 distinct CDR3 sequences; roughly 11% were seen once. The V gene end was trimmed by 3 bases and the J gene end by 4 bases; junction bases not matched to a gene: 5. Germline CDR1 reads SGDLS; CDR2 reads YYNGEE. The CDR3 covers 15 residues. General study findings and limits: Several hundred expanded graft clones reportedly were the source of alpha-beta T cells about two months after transplant.

The chain combines TRBV9 with TRBJ2-1; 9 nucleotides agree with TRBD2. The TCR comes from a boy younger than 10 with acute myeloid leukemia, due to receive a stem cell transplant. The source was PBMCs, collected before TCRalphabeta/CD19-depleted stem cell transplant. The CDR3: CASSGIAGVYNEQFF. For the CDR3, the DNA is TGTGCCAGCAGCGGTATAGCGGGGGTGTACAATGAGCAGTTCTTC.